These T cell receptor beta chains were read from a single sample in a study of post-analysis software for immune sequencing data. TCRdb used MiXCR to reprocess the PCR reads, holding one entry per CDR3 protein. Of 350,000 to 450,000 distinct CDR3 sequences listed, more than 30% are singletons. Sequenced sample: blood. These receptor sequences come from a girl aged 2-15 years with multiple sclerosis. Both conserved end residues are part of each CDR3. The order of the fields is clone size, D gene, V gene, J gene, CDR3 DNA, CDR3 protein. The D gene is left open where the match is weak. Expanded clones get a size class; other rows say once, few or many, or leave the size out.

few,TRBD1,TRBV5-1,TRBJ1-1,TGCGCCAGCACGGACCTTGACAGGGGGAACACTGAAGCTTTCTTT,CASTDLDRGNTEAFF
few,-,TRBV7-8,TRBJ2-3,TGTGCCAGCAGCTTAGGACTCCTCACAGATACGCAGTATTTT,CASSLGLLTDTQYF
few,TRBD2,TRBV29-1,TRBJ2-7,TGCAGCGTCGGCGGTCAGACTAGCGGGGGGTTCGACGAGCAGTACTTC,CSVGGQTSGGFDEQYF
few,-,TRBV5-1,TRBJ2-5,TGCGCCAGCAGTGAAGGACCGGGGGAAGAGACCCAGTACTTC,CASSEGPGEETQYF
-,-,TRBV28,TRBJ2-6,TGTGCCAGCAGTTTAGCGGCAGGGTACAACGTCCTGACTTTC,CASSLAAGYNVLTF
-,-,TRBV5-1,TRBJ1-1,TGCGCCAGCAGCTTGGCCGGAGTAGAGACTGAAGCTTTCTTT,CASSLAGVETEAFF
few,TRBD1,TRBV10-2,TRBJ1-1,TGCGCCAGCAGAAGGGACAGGGAGGGCACTGAAGCTTTCTTT,CASRRDREGTEAFF
-,TRBD2,TRBV6-1,TRBJ2-3,TGTGCCAGCAGTGACCCCTCAGAAGGACTAGCGGGAGAGTTAGATACGCAGTATTTT,CASSDPSEGLAGELDTQYF
few,TRBD1,TRBV20-1,TRBJ2-3,TGCAGTGCCCGACTCTGGGACAGGGGCACAGATACGCAGTATTTT,CSARLWDRGTDTQYF
-,TRBD1,TRBV7-3,TRBJ2-7,TGTGCCAGCAGCTTAGAAGTTTTGAGACAGGGGGCCCCCCAGTACTTC,CASSLEVLRQGAPQYF
few,-,TRBV5-1,TRBJ1-2,TGCGCCAGCAGCTCCGGGACGACTAACTATGGCTACACCTTC,CASSSGTTNYGYTF
few,-,TRBV5-1,TRBJ1-5,TGCGCCAGCGCGGAGGGGGGTACAGACGATCAGCCCCAGCATTTT,CASAEGGTDDQPQHF
-,-,TRBV20-1,TRBJ1-1,TGCAGTGCTAGTGCCCCAACCCTTGGAGCTTTCTTT,CSASAPTLGAFF
-,TRBD2,TRBV5-1,TRBJ2-5,TGCGCCAGCAGCTTGCTAGCGGGGCCCCAAGAGACCCAGTACTTC,CASSLLAGPQETQYF
once,-,TRBV10-3,TRBJ2-5,TGTGCCATCAGTGAGTCAGACAGTCAAGAGACCCAGTACTTC,CAISESDSQETQYF
-,-,TRBV7-2,TRBJ2-7,TGTGCCAGCGAGGGGGGGACCTCCGCCTACGAGCAGTACTTC,CASEGGTSAYEQYF
-,-,TRBV29-1,TRBJ2-3,TGCAGCGTTGCGCAGGTTGGGGGAACAGATACGCAGTATTTT,CSVAQVGGTDTQYF
-,-,TRBV4-2,TRBJ2-1,TGTGCCAGCAGCCAAGAGCAGTCCCCGGGGGATGAGCAGTTCTTC,CASSQEQSPGDEQFF
-,TRBD2,TRBV6-5,TRBJ2-5,TGTGCCAGCAGTTACACTCTAATGGGGACTAGGCGAAAGACCCAGTACTTC,CASSYTLMGTRRKTQYF
few,TRBD1,TRBV29-1,TRBJ2-5,TGCAGCGTCGGGGACAGGGTTTGGGAGACCCAGTACTTC,CSVGDRVWETQYF
-,TRBD1,TRBV20-1,TRBJ1-5,TGCAGTGCTAGACCACGGACAGGGGGCCTGAATCAGCCCCAGCATTTT,CSARPRTGGLNQPQHF